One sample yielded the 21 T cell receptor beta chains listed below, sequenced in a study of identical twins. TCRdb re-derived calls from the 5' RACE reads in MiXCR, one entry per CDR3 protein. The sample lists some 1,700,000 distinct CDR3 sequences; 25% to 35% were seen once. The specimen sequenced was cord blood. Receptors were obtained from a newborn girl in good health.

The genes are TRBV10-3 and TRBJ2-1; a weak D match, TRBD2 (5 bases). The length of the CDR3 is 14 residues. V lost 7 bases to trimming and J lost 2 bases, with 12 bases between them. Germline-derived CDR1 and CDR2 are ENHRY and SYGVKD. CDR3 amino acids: CAITASTAYNEQFF. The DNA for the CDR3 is TGTGCCATCACCGCTAGCACCGCCTACAATGAGCAGTTCTTC.

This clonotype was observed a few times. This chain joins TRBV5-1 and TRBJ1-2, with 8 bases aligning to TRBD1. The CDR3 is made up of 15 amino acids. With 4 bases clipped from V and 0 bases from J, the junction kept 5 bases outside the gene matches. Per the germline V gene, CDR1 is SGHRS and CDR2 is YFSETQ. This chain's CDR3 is CASSGAGGANYGYTF. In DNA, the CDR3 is TGCGCCAGCAGCGGGGCAGGGGGCGCTAACTATGGCTACACCTTC.

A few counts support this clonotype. The CDR3 region is CASSPAGEGYNEQFF. In DNA, the CDR3 is TGTGCCAGCAGCCCAGCGGGAGAGGGTTACAATGAGCAGTTCTTC. The V and J genes are TRBV4-2 and TRBJ2-1; 8 nucleotides agree with TRBD2. Germline V gives CDR1 LGHNA, CDR2 YNFKEQ. CDR3 length: 15 residues. V dropped 4 bases and J dropped 4; count of bases not matched to a gene: 6.

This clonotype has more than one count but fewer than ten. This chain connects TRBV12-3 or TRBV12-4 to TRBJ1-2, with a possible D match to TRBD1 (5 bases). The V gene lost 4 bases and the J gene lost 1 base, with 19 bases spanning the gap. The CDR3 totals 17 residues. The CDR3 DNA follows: TGTGCCAGCAGTTCCCCCCCCTCAGGGAGCCTTAACTATGGCTACACCTTC. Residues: CASSSPPSGSLNYGYTF.

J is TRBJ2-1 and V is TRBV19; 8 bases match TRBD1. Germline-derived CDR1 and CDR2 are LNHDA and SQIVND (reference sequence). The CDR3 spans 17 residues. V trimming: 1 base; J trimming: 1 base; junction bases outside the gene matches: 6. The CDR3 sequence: CASSIGPRDRSYNEQFF. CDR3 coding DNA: TGTGCCAGTAGTATAGGCCCCCGGGACAGGTCCTACAATGAGCAGTTCTTC.

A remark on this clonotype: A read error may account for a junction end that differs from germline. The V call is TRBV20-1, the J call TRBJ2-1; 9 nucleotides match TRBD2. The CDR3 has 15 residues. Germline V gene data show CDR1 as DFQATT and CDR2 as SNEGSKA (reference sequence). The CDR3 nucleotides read TGCAGTGCTAGAGATAGCGGGGGCTCCTACAATGACCAGTTCTTC. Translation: CSARDSGGSYNDQFF.

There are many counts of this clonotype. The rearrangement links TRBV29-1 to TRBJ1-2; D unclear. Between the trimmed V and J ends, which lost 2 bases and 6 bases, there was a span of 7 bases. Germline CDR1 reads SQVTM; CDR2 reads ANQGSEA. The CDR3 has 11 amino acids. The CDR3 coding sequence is TGCAGCGTTGAATGGGGTGATGGCTACACCTTC. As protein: CSVEWGDGYTF.

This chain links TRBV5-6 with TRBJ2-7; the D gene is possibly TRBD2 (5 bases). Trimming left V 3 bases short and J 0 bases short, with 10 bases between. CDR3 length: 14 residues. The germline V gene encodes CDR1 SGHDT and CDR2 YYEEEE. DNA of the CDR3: TGTGCCAGCAGCTCGGAGCGGAGCTCCTACGAGCAGTACTTC. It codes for CASSSERSSYEQYF.

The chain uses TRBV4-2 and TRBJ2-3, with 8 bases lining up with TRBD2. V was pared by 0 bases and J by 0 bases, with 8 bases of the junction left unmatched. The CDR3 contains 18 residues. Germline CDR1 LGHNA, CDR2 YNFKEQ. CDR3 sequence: CASSQDRGPSGSTDTQYF. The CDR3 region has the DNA TGTGCCAGCAGCCAAGATCGGGGGCCTAGCGGGAGCACAGATACGCAGTATTTT.

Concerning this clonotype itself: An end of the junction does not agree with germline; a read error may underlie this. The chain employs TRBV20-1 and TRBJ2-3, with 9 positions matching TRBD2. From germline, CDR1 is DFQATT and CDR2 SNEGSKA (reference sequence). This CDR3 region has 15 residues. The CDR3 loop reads CSARRREGVTGTQYF. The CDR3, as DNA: TGCAGTGCTAGACGGCGGGAGGGCGTCACAGGTACGCAGTATTTT.

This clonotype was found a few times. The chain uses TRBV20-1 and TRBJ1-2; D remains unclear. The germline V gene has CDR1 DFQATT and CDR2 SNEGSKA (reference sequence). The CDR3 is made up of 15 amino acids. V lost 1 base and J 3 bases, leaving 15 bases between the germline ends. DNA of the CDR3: TGCAGTGCTAGAGTTATCCGGGGTCGGGACTATGGCTACACCTTC. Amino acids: CSARVIRGRDYGYTF.

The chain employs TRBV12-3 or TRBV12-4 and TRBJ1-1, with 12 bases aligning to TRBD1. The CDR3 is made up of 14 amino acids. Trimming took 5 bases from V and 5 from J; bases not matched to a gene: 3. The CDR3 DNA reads TGTGCCAGCAGTCGGGACAGGGGGCTAACTGAAGCTTTCTTT. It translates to CASSRDRGLTEAFF.

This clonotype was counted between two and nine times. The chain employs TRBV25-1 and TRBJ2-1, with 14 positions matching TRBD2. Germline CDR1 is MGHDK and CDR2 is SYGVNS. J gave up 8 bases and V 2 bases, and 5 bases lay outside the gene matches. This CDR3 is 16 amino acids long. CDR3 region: CASSEGTSGSFDEQFF. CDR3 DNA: TGTGCCAGCAGTGAAGGGACTAGCGGGAGTTTCGATGAGCAGTTCTTC. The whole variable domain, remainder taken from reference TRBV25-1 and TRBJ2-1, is EADIYQTPRYLVIGTGKKITLECSQTMGHDKMYWYQQDPGMELHLIHYSYGVNSTEKGDLSSESTVSRIRTEHFPLTLESARPSHTSQYLCASSEGTSGSFDEQFFGPGTRLTVL.

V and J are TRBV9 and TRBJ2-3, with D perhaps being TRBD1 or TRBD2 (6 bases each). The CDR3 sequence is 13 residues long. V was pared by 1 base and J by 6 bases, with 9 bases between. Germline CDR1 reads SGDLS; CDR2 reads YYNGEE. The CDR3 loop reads CASSVRGVDTQYF. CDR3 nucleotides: TGTGCCAGCAGCGTAAGGGGGGTGGATACGCAGTATTTT.

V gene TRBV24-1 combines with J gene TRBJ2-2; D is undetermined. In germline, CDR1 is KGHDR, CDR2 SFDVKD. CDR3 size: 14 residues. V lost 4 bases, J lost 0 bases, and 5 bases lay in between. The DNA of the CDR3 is TGTGCCACCAGTGACCCCGCGAACACCGGGGAGCTGTTTTTT. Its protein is CATSDPANTGELFF.

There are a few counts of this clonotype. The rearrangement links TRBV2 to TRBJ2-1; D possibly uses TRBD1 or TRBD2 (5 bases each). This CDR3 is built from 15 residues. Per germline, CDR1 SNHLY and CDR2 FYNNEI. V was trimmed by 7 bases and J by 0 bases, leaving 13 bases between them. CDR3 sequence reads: CASMPGTVSYNEQFF. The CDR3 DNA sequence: TGTGCCAGCATGCCCGGGACCGTCTCCTACAATGAGCAGTTCTTC.

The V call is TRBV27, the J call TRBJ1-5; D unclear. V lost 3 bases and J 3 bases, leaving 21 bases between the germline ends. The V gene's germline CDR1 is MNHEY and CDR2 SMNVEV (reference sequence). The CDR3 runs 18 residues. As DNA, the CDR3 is TGTGCCAGCAGTTTTCCGGGGTTAAATACACTCGACAATCAGCCCCAGCATTTT. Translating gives CASSFPGLNTLDNQPQHF.

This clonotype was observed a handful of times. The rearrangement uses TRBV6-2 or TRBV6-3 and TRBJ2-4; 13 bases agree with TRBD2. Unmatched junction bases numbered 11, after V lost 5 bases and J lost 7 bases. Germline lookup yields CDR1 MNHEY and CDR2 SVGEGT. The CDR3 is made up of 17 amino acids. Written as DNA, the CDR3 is TGTGCCAGCAGTAAGCCGGGACTAGCGGGGTTCAGGAACATTCAGTACTTC. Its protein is CASSKPGLAGFRNIQYF.

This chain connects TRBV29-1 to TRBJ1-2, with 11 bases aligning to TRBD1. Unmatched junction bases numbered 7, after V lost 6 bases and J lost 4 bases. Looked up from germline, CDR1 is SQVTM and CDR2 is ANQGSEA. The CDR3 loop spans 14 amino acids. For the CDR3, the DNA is TGCAGCGTGAGGACAGGGGGCGGCCCCTATGGCTACACCTTC. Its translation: CSVRTGGGPYGYTF. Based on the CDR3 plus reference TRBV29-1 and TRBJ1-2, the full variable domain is SAVISQKPSRDICQRGTSLTIQCQVDSQVTMMFWYRQQPGQSLTLIATANQGSEATYESGFVIDKFPISRPNLTFSTLTVSNMSPEDSSIYLCSVRTGGGPYGYTFGSGTRLTVV.

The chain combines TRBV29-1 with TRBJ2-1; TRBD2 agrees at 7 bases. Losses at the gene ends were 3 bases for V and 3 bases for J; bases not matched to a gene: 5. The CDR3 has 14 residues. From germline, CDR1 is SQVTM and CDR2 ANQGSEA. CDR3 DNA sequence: TGCAGCGTTGACGGCGGGAGTATCTACAATGAGCAGTTCTTC. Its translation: CSVDGGSIYNEQFF.

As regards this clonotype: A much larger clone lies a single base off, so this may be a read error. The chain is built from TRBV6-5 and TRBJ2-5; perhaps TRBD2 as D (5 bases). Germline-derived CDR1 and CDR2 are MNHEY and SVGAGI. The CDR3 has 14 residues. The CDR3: CASSSGLAEETQSF. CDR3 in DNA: TGTGCCAGCAGTTCCGGTCTAGCAGAAGAGACCCAGTCCTTC.